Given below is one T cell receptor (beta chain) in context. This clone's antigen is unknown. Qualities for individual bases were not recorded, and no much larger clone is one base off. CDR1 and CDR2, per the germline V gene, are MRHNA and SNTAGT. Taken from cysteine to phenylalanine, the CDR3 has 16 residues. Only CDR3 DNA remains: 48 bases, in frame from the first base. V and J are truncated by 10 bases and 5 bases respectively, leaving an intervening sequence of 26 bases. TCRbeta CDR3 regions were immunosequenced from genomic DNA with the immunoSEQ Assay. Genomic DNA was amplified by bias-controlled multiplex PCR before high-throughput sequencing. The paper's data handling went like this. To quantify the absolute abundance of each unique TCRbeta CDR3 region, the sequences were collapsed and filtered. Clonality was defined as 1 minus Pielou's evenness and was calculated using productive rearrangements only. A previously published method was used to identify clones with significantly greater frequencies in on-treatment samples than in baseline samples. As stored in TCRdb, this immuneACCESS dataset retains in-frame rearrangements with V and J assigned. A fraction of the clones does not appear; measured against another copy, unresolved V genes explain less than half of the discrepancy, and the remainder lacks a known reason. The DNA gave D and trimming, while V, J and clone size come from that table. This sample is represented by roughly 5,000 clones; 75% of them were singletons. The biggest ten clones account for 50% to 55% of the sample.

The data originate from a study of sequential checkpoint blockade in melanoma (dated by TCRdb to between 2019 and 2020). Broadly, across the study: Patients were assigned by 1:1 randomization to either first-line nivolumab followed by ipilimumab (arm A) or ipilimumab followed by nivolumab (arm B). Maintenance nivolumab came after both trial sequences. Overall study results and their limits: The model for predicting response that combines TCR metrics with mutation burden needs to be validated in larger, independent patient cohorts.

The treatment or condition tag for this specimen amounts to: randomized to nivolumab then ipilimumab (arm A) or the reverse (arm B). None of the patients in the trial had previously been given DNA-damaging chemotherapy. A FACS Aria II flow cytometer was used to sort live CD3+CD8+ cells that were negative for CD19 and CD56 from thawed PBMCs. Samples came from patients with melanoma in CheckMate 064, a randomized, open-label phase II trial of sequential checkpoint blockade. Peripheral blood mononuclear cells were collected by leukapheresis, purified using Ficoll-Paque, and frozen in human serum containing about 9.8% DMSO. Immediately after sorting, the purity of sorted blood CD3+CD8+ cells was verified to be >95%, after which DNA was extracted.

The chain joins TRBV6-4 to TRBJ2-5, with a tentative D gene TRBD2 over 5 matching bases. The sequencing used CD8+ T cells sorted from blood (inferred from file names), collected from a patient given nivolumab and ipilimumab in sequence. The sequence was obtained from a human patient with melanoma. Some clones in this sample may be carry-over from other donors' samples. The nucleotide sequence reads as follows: TGTGCCACCAACTCTTTGAAATGGGAAAGAGGGGAGACCCAGTACTTC. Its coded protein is CATNSLKWERGETQYF.